This T cell receptor (beta chain) was recovered during a study of response to subunit inactivated influenza vaccine. Study observations and caveats: With each seasonal influenza vaccination, the authors suggested, few new T cells are recruited.

The V end was cut by 0 bases, the J end by 4 bases, with 15 bases between. The CDR3 has 16 amino acids. CDR1 is SGDLS, CDR2 YYNGEE, per germline. TCRdb recomputed calls from the RT-PCR reads with MiXCR, one row per CDR3 protein. The data show about 570,000 distinct CDR3 sequences, about 11% seen once. Regarding this clonotype: Its antigen is still unknown.

These records were also assigned to another study, of T cells expressing NK-cell markers. That study reports: What made the TCR beta cDNA was 5'RACE template switching with UMIs. TCR beta repertoires came from sorted CD3+CD56+NKG2C+, CD3+CD56+NKG2C- and CD3+CD56-NKG2C+ T cells. Eight donors were sequenced, seven testing HCMV-seropositive and one testing seronegative. In a few donors, dominant clonotypes made up 28.3-60.1% of CD3+CD56-NKG2C+ cells.

This TCR was sampled from a man aged 50-60 years who received an inactivated influenza vaccine. The source was PBMCs from blood, collected on the day of vaccination. The rearrangement links TRBV9 to TRBJ2-3; D not resolved. CDR3 residues: CASSVVPGPAADTQYF. The CDR3 DNA is TGTGCCAGCAGCGTAGTACCAGGTCCCGCTGCAGATACGCAGTATTTT.